What follows are 5 T cell receptor beta chains derived from one specimen sequenced in a study of control samples from healthy donors and cancer patients (dated by TCRdb to 2018 to 2021). The receptor library was made with the immunoSEQ multiplex PCR assay. This immuneACCESS table, as held by TCRdb, lists in-frame sequences with V and J called but not all clones. Of the missing ones, under half trace to an unresolved V gene in checked studies; the others have no known cause. The sample profile shows 90,000 to 95,000 clones; 85% of them were found once. Of the sample, 15% to 20% falls within the top ten clones. The sequenced sample was blood. The source of these receptors is a man aged 30 to 45 in good health.

This chain connects TRBV7-9 to TRBJ2-1; possible D gene TRBD2, 6 bases. This CDR3 region has 13 residues. With 0 bases removed from V and 6 bases from J, the gap between germline ends came to 6 bases. Germline assignment: CDR1 SEHNR and CDR2 FQNEAQ (reference sequence). The CDR3 nucleotides are TGTGCCAGCAGCTTAGCGCGGGGCAATGAGCAGTTCTTC. It translates to CASSLARGNEQFF.

The chain is built from TRBV11-2 and TRBJ2-7, with 7 bases matching TRBD1. V trimming: 0 bases; J trimming: 4 bases; junction bases outside the gene matches: 6. The CDR3 runs to 15 residues. Germline V lookup: CDR1 SGHAT, CDR2 FQNNGV. Written as DNA, the CDR3 is TGTGCCAGCAGCTTAGATCAGACAGGGTGGTACGAGCAGTACTTC. It codes for CASSLDQTGWYEQYF.

The chain has TRBV27 and TRBJ1-6, with D possibly TRBD1 on 5 matching bases. The CDR3 contains 17 residues. Germline loops: CDR1 MNHEY, CDR2 SMNVEV (reference sequence). V gave up 0 bases and J gave up 0 bases, with 9 bases separating them. CDR3 sequence reads: CASSLSYQGSYNSPLHF. In DNA, the CDR3 is TGTGCCAGCAGTTTATCGTACCAGGGCTCCTATAATTCACCCCTCCACTTT.

The chain has TRBV28 and TRBJ1-1, with TRBD1 as a possible D gene (5 bases). Trimming left V 5 bases short and J 1 base short, with 11 bases between. Germline CDR1 reads MDHEN; CDR2 reads SYDVKM. The CDR3 covers 14 residues. DNA for the CDR3: TGTGCCAGCAGTCGAATGGGGCAGAACACTGAAGCTTTCTTT. Its translation: CASSRMGQNTEAFF.

For this clone: At the DNA level, this CDR3 is encoded by other sequences in the same sample as well. The chain has TRBV19 and TRBJ1-1; D ambiguous. The CDR3 has 14 residues. Trimming left V 1 base short and J 2 bases short, with 8 bases between. The germline V gene has CDR1 LNHDA and CDR2 SQIVND (reference sequence). For the CDR3, the DNA is TGTGCCAGTAGTATAGGGCGGGCTAACACTGAAGCTTTCTTT. Protein sequence: CASSIGRANTEAFF.